The clone carrying this T cell receptor beta chain showed up just a few times. The antigen is unknown. The data were taken from a study of CD8 T cells in ankylosing spondylitis. In germline, CDR1 is MNHEY, CDR2 SMNVEV (reference sequence). The CDR3 is 13 amino acids. The V and J ends lost 8 bases and 0 bases respectively, with 11 bases between them. The TCR beta libraries were generated through quantitative 5'-RACE incorporating molecular barcodes. MiXCR, applied by TCRdb to the 5' RACE reads, yields one record per CDR3 protein. Of 230,000 or so distinct CDR3 sequences listed, over 15% are singletons. General study points: Significantly higher representation of disease-linked clones was reported for matched ankylosing spondylitis synovial fluid. Prior literature has documented some motif variants in synovial fluid and blood from reactive arthritis. Within ankylosing spondylitis blood, a TCR beta motif made up of roughly eight highly homologous variants appeared to be characteristic.

The sequenced material came from blood, either unsorted or a sorted T cell fraction (not recorded which). The chain uses TRBV27 and TRBJ2-7, with D perhaps TRBD1 or TRBD2 (5 bases each). This receptor was taken from a male donor with ankylosing spondylitis or in good health (not recorded which). CDR3 sequence: CASGTRSSYEQYF. In DNA, the CDR3 is TGTGCCAGCGGGACCAGGAGCTCCTACGAGCAGTACTTC.